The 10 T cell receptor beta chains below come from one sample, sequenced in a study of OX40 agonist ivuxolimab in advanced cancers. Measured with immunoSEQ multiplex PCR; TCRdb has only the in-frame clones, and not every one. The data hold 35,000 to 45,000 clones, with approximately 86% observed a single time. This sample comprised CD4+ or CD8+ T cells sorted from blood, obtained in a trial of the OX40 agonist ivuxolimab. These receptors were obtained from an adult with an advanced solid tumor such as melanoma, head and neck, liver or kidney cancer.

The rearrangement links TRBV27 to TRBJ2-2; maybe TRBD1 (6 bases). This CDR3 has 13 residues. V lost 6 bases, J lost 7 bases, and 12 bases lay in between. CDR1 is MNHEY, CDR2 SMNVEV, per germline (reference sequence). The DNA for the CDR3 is TGTGCCAGCAGACCAACAGGGATCGGGGAGCTGTTTTTT. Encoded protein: CASRPTGIGELFF.

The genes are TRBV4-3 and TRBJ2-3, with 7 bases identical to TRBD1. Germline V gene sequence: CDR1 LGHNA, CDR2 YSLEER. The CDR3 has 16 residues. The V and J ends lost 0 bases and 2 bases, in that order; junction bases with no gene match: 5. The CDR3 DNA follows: TGCGCCAGCAGCCAAGACGCAGGGGGTTCCACAGATACGCAGTATTTT. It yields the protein CASSQDAGGSTDTQYF.

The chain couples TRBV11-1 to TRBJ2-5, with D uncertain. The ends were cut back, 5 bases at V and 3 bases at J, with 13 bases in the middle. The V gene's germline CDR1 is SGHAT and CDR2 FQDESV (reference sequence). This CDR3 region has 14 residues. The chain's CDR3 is CASSHRTVKETQYF. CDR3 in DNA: TGTGCCAGCAGCCATCGGACGGTAAAAGAGACCCAGTACTTC.

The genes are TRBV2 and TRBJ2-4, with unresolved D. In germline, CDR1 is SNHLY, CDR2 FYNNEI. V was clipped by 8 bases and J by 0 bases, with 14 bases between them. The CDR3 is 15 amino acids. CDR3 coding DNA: TGTGCCAGCGTACCTAACCGACTAGCCAAAAACATTCAGTACTTC. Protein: CASVPNRLAKNIQYF.

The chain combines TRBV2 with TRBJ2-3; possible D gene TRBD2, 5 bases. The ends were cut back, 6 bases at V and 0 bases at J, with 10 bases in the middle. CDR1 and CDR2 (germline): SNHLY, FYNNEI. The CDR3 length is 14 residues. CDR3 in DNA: TGTGCCAGCAGGTCATTAGCGAGCACAGATACGCAGTATTTT. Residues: CASRSLASTDTQYF.

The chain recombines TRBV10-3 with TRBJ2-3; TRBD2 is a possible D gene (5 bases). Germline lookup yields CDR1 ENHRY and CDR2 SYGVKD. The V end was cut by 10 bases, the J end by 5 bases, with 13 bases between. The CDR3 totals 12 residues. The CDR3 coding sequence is TGTGCCAGCCACGGAGGAGTAGATACGCAGTATTTT. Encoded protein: CASHGGVDTQYF.

The CDR3 DNA reads TGTGCCAGCAGCACCTCGGTACAGGGAGGTTCCTACGAGCAGTACTTC. Amino acids: CASSTSVQGGSYEQYF. The chain carries TRBV7-8 and TRBJ2-7; tentatively, D is TRBD1 or TRBD2 (6 bases each). This CDR3 contains 16 residues. The V gene's germline CDR1 is SGHVS and CDR2 FQNEAQ. Between the trimmed V and J ends, which lost 5 bases and 1 base, there was a span of 18 bases.

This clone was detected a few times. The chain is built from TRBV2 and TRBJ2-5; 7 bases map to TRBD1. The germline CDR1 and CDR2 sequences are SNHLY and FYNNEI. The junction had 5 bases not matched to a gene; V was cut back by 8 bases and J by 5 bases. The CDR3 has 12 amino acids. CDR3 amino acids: CASGRGYETQYF. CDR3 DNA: TGTGCCAGCGGCAGGGGGTATGAGACCCAGTACTTC.

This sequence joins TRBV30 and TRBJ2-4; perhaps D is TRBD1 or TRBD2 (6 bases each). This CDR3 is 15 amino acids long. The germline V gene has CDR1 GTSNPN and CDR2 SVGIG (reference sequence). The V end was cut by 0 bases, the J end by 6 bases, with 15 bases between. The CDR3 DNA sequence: TGTGCCTGGAGTGTACTAGGGGGGCGCAGAAACATTCAGTACTTC. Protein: CAWSVLGGRRNIQYF.

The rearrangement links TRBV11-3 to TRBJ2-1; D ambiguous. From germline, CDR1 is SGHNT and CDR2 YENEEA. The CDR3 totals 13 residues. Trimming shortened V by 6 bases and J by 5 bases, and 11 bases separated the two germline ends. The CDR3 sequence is CASRGESHNEQFF. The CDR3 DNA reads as TGTGCCAGCAGGGGTGAGTCCCACAATGAGCAGTTCTTC.